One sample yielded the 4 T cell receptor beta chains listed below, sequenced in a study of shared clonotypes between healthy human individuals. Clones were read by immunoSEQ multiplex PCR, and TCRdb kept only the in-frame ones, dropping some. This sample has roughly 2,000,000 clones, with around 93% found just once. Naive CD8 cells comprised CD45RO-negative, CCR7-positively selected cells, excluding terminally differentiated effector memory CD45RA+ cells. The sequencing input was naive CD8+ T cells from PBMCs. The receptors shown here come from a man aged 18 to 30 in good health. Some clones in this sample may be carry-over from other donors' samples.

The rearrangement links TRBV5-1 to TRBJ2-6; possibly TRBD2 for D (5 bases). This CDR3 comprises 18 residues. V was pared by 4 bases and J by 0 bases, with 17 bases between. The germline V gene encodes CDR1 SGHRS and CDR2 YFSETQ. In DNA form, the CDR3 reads TGCGCCAGCAGCGCCCCACCGGAGGACCACTCTGGGGCCAACGTCCTGACTTTC. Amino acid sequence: CASSAPPEDHSGANVLTF.

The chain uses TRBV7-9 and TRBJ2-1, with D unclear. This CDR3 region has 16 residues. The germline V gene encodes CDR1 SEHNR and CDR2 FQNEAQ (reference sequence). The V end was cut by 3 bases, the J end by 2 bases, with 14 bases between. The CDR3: CASSLSASRTYNEQFF. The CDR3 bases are TGTGCCAGCAGCTTGAGCGCCTCTAGGACCTACAATGAGCAGTTCTTC.

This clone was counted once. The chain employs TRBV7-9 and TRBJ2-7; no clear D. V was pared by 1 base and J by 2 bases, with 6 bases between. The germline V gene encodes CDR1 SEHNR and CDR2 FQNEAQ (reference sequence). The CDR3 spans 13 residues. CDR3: CASSLGMTYEQYF. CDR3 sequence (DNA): TGTGCCAGCAGCTTAGGAATGACCTACGAGCAGTACTTC.

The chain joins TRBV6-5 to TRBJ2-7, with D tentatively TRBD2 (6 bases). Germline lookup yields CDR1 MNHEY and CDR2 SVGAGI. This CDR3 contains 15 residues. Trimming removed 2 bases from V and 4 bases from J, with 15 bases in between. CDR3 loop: CASSYNSRGFYEQYF. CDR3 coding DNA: TGTGCCAGCAGTTACAACTCACGGGGGTTTTACGAGCAGTACTTC.